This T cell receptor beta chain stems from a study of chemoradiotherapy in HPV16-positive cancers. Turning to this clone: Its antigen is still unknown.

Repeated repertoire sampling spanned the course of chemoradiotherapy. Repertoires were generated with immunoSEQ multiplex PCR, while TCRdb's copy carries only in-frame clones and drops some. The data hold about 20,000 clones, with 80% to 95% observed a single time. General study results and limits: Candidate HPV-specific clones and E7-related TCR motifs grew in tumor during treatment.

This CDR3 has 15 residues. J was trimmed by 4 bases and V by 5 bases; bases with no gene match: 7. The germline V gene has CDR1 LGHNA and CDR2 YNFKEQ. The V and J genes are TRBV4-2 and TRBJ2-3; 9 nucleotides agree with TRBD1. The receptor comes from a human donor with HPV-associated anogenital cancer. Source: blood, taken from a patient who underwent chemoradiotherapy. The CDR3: CASSSYRGQADTQYF. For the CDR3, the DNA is TGTGCCAGCAGCTCCTACAGGGGGCAGGCAGATACGCAGTATTTT.